This is a list of T cell receptor beta chains from one sample in a study of cytomegalovirus exposure and HLA in healthy donors. Clones were sequenced by immunoSEQ multiplex PCR, and TCRdb holds only the in-frame ones, with some missing. This sample has about 200,000 clones, with around 83% found just once. The sequencing sample was made of PBMCs. Every receptor here comes from a woman between 40 and 50 years old in good health and CMV-seronegative. The CDR3 runs from the conserved cysteine through the conserved F or W. D genes are given only for firm matches. Clone size appears in some rows only: once, few, many, or a class for an expanded clone.

cdr3_aa: CASSKQGGWEKLFF
cdr3_nt: TGTGCCAGCAGCAAACAGGGAGGGTGGGAAAAACTGTTTTTT
j_call: TRBJ1-4
v_call: TRBV9
clone_size: NA
d_call: NA

cdr3_aa: CASTPDPGEKLFF
cdr3_nt: TGTGCCAGTACTCCTGACCCGGGGGAAAAACTGTTTTTT
j_call: TRBJ1-4
v_call: TRBV19
clone_size: NA
d_call: NA

cdr3_aa: CASSPLSSGSESDTQYF
cdr3_nt: TGTGCCAGCAGCCCGCTTAGTAGCGGGAGCGAGTCAGATACGCAGTATTTT
j_call: TRBJ2-3
v_call: TRBV7-2
clone_size: once
d_call: TRBD2

cdr3_aa: CASSIQVLLEDQPQHF
cdr3_nt: TGTGCCAGTAGTATACAGGTCCTACTCGAAGATCAGCCCCAGCATTTT
j_call: TRBJ1-5
v_call: TRBV19
clone_size: NA
d_call: NA

cdr3_aa: CASSESRGGGSYEQYF
cdr3_nt: TGCGCCAGCAGTGAGTCCCGGGGTGGAGGCTCCTACGAGCAGTACTTC
j_call: TRBJ2-7
v_call: TRBV10-1
clone_size: NA
d_call: NA

cdr3_aa: CASSRSSGSHTGELFF
cdr3_nt: TGCGCCAGCAGCCGTTCTAGCGGGAGTCACACCGGGGAGCTGTTTTTT
j_call: TRBJ2-2
v_call: TRBV5-1
clone_size: NA
d_call: TRBD2

cdr3_aa: CASSPGTGSTEAFF
cdr3_nt: TGTGCCAGCAGTCCAGGGACAGGGTCCACTGAAGCTTTCTTT
j_call: TRBJ1-1
v_call: TRBV28
clone_size: NA
d_call: TRBD1

cdr3_aa: CASSGRGGGNAKNIQYF
cdr3_nt: TGCGCCAGCAGCGGGCGCGGGGGGGGGAACGCCAAAAACATTCAGTACTTC
j_call: TRBJ2-4
v_call: TRBV5-1
clone_size: NA
d_call: TRBD2

cdr3_aa: CASSPEETQYF
cdr3_nt: TGTGCCAGCAGTCCGGAGGAGACCCAGTACTTC
j_call: TRBJ2-5
v_call: TRBV2
clone_size: NA
d_call: NA

cdr3_aa: CASSLGTSGPLGETQYF
cdr3_nt: TGTGCCAGCAGCTTGGGGACTAGCGGGCCCCTGGGAGAGACCCAGTACTTC
j_call: TRBJ2-5
v_call: TRBV13
clone_size: NA
d_call: TRBD2

cdr3_aa: CASSLGGGHNEQFF
cdr3_nt: TGCGCCAGCAGCTTGGGGGGGGGACACAATGAGCAGTTCTTC
j_call: TRBJ2-1
v_call: TRBV5-1
clone_size: once
d_call: TRBD2

cdr3_aa: CASSLVGTGGYEQFF
cdr3_nt: TGTGCCAGCAGCTTAGTGGGTACAGGGGGCTATGAGCAGTTCTTC
j_call: TRBJ2-1
v_call: TRBV7-8
clone_size: many
d_call: TRBD1

cdr3_aa: CASSLGVNHEQYF
cdr3_nt: TGTGCCAGCAGCTTAGGAGTTAACCACGAGCAGTACTTC
j_call: TRBJ2-7
v_call: TRBV27
clone_size: NA
d_call: NA

cdr3_aa: CASSESGGYEQYF
cdr3_nt: TGTGCCAGCAGTGAATCAGGGGGCTACGAGCAGTACTTC
j_call: TRBJ2-7
v_call: TRBV2
clone_size: NA
d_call: TRBD1

cdr3_aa: CASKASGSFVNEQFF
cdr3_nt: TGTGCCAGCAAGGCGAGCGGGAGTTTTGTAAATGAGCAGTTCTTC
j_call: TRBJ2-1
v_call: TRBV2
clone_size: NA
d_call: TRBD2

cdr3_aa: CASRRGSFYEQYF
cdr3_nt: TGTGCCAGCCGGCGCGGGAGTTTTTACGAGCAGTACTTC
j_call: TRBJ2-7
v_call: TRBV6-6
clone_size: NA
d_call: TRBD2

cdr3_aa: CASSGTGSLAKNIQYF
cdr3_nt: TGTGCCAGCAGCGGTACAGGATCACTAGCCAAAAACATTCAGTACTTC
j_call: TRBJ2-4
v_call: TRBV5-4
clone_size: once
d_call: NA

cdr3_aa: CAWGAGAGGSALVYF
cdr3_nt: NA
j_call: TRBJ2-5
v_call: TRBV30
clone_size: NA
d_call: NA

cdr3_aa: CSSSYWVLAETEQYF
cdr3_nt: TGTTCCAGCAGCTACTGGGTACTAGCGGAGACCGAGCAGTACTTC
j_call: TRBJ2-7
v_call: TRBV7-9
clone_size: NA
d_call: TRBD2

cdr3_aa: CATGQGTDTQYF
cdr3_nt: TGTGCCACCGGACAGGGGACAGATACGCAGTATTTT
j_call: TRBJ2-3
v_call: TRBV19
clone_size: NA
d_call: TRBD1

cdr3_aa: CASSDRQFLGYGYTF
cdr3_nt: TGTGCCAGCAGCGATAGACAGTTTTTGGGCTATGGCTACACCTTC
j_call: TRBJ1-2
v_call: TRBV9
clone_size: NA
d_call: NA

cdr3_aa: CASRNRGGNQPQHF
cdr3_nt: TGTGCCAGCAGGAACAGGGGTGGCAATCAGCCCCAGCATTTT
j_call: TRBJ1-5
v_call: TRBV28
clone_size: NA
d_call: TRBD1

cdr3_aa: CASRETSGQGDTQYF
cdr3_nt: TGTGCCAGCAGGGAAACTAGCGGACAAGGAGATACGCAGTATTTT
j_call: TRBJ2-3
v_call: TRBV7-2
clone_size: NA
d_call: TRBD2

cdr3_aa: CASSFLLAAYFTDTQYF
cdr3_nt: TGTGCCAGCAGCTTCCTACTAGCGGCCTACTTCACAGATACGCAGTATTTT
j_call: TRBJ2-3
v_call: TRBV7-3
clone_size: NA
d_call: TRBD2

cdr3_aa: CASSEGGLAGGLQETQYF
cdr3_nt: TGTGCCAGCAGTGAAGGCGGACTAGCGGGAGGGCTCCAAGAGACCCAGTACTTC
j_call: TRBJ2-5
v_call: TRBV6-4
clone_size: NA
d_call: TRBD2

cdr3_aa: CASSSPALYEQYF
cdr3_nt: TGTGCCAGCAGTTCCCCAGCGCTATACGAGCAGTACTTC
j_call: TRBJ2-7
v_call: TRBV28
clone_size: NA
d_call: NA

cdr3_aa: CSVATQGLETQYF
cdr3_nt: TGCAGCGTCGCCACGCAGGGTTTGGAGACCCAGTACTTC
j_call: TRBJ2-5
v_call: TRBV29-1
clone_size: NA
d_call: NA

cdr3_aa: CSSSESSFTQYF
cdr3_nt: TGTTCCAGCAGCGAATCTAGCTTTACGCAGTATTTT
j_call: TRBJ2-3
v_call: TRBV7-9
clone_size: NA
d_call: NA

cdr3_aa: CASSGDRVRQFF
cdr3_nt: TGTGCCAGCAGTGGGGACAGGGTACGGCAGTTCTTC
j_call: TRBJ2-1
v_call: TRBV27
clone_size: NA
d_call: TRBD1

cdr3_aa: CASREGGAGSYEQYF
cdr3_nt: TGCGCCAGCAGGGAGGGGGGAGCGGGATCCTACGAGCAGTACTTC
j_call: TRBJ2-7
v_call: TRBV5-1
clone_size: NA
d_call: NA

cdr3_aa: CSVPGPYGYTF
cdr3_nt: TGCAGCGTTCCGGGTCCTTATGGCTACACCTTC
j_call: TRBJ1-2
v_call: TRBV29-1
clone_size: NA
d_call: NA

cdr3_aa: CASSRQSYNEQFF
cdr3_nt: TGCGCCAGCAGTCGACAGTCCTACAATGAGCAGTTCTTC
j_call: TRBJ2-1
v_call: TRBV5-1
clone_size: NA
d_call: NA

cdr3_aa: CASSLGSGRPGELFF
cdr3_nt: TGTGCCAGCAGCTTAGGTAGCGGGAGACCCGGGGAGCTGTTTTTT
j_call: TRBJ2-2
v_call: TRBV13
clone_size: NA
d_call: TRBD2

cdr3_aa: CASSRPGQDTGELFF
cdr3_nt: TGCGCCAGCAGCCGCCCGGGACAGGACACCGGGGAGCTGTTTTTT
j_call: TRBJ2-2
v_call: TRBV4-1
clone_size: NA
d_call: TRBD1

cdr3_aa: CASRVGTQTYNEQFF
cdr3_nt: TGTGCCAGCAGGGTGGGGACTCAGACCTACAATGAGCAGTTCTTC
j_call: TRBJ2-1
v_call: TRBV2
clone_size: NA
d_call: NA

cdr3_aa: CASSYGTGVGEQYF
cdr3_nt: TGTGCCAGCAGTTACGGGACAGGGGTGGGCGAGCAGTACTTC
j_call: TRBJ2-7
v_call: TRBV6-6
clone_size: NA
d_call: TRBD1

cdr3_aa: CASSEAASGNYNEQFF
cdr3_nt: TGTGCCAGCAGTGAAGCGGCTAGCGGGAATTACAATGAGCAGTTCTTC
j_call: TRBJ2-1
v_call: TRBV6-1
clone_size: NA
d_call: TRBD2

cdr3_aa: CASSILKGAGEQYF
cdr3_nt: TGTGCCAGCAGCATTCTTAAGGGGGCCGGGGAGCAGTACTTC
j_call: TRBJ2-7
v_call: TRBV2
clone_size: NA
d_call: TRBD1

cdr3_aa: CASSLAPGLPAYEQYF
cdr3_nt: TGTGCCAGCAGCTTAGCCCCAGGCCTACCAGCCTACGAGCAGTACTTC
j_call: TRBJ2-7
v_call: TRBV7-2
clone_size: NA
d_call: NA

cdr3_aa: CASAVSGRRYNEQFF
cdr3_nt: TGTGCTAGTGCCGTTAGCGGGAGGAGGTACAATGAGCAGTTCTTC
j_call: TRBJ2-1
v_call: TRBV12-5
clone_size: NA
d_call: TRBD2

cdr3_aa: CASSPSTITGELFF
cdr3_nt: TGCGCCAGCAGCCCCTCGACAATCACCGGGGAGCTGTTTTTT
j_call: TRBJ2-2
v_call: TRBV5-1
clone_size: NA
d_call: NA

cdr3_aa: CASIARGNTGELFF
cdr3_nt: TGTGCCAGTATTGCCAGGGGCAACACCGGGGAGCTGTTTTTT
j_call: TRBJ2-2
v_call: TRBV19
clone_size: NA
d_call: NA

cdr3_aa: CAIREDSGLLSPLHF
cdr3_nt: TGTGCCATCAGGGAGGACAGTGGCTTGTTGTCACCCCTCCACTTT
j_call: TRBJ1-6
v_call: TRBV10-3
clone_size: NA
d_call: NA

cdr3_aa: CASRDGQGQETQYF
cdr3_nt: TGTGCCAGCAGAGACGGACAGGGGCAAGAGACCCAGTACTTC
j_call: TRBJ2-5
v_call: TRBV6-5
clone_size: NA
d_call: TRBD1

cdr3_aa: CASSYPNVGRPQYF
cdr3_nt: TGTGCCAGCAGTTACCCGAACGTGGGGAGACCCCAGTACTTC
j_call: TRBJ2-5
v_call: TRBV6-6
clone_size: NA
d_call: NA

cdr3_aa: CASSLHGAATNEKLFF
cdr3_nt: TGTGCCAGCAGCTTACATGGGGCTGCAACTAATGAAAAACTGTTTTTT
j_call: TRBJ1-4
v_call: TRBV7-2
clone_size: NA
d_call: NA

cdr3_aa: CASSSGLAGGRRAYEQYF
cdr3_nt: TGTGCCAGCAGCTCGGGACTAGCGGGAGGTCGGAGGGCCTACGAGCAGTACTTC
j_call: TRBJ2-7
v_call: TRBV7-9
clone_size: once
d_call: TRBD2

cdr3_aa: CASSPTGDGYTF
cdr3_nt: TGTGCCAGCTCACCGACAGGGGATGGCTACACCTTC
j_call: TRBJ1-2
v_call: TRBV18
clone_size: NA
d_call: TRBD1

cdr3_aa: CAVRTGRNTEAFF
cdr3_nt: TGCGCCGTAAGGACAGGACGAAACACTGAAGCTTTCTTT
j_call: TRBJ1-1
v_call: TRBV27
clone_size: NA
d_call: TRBD1

cdr3_aa: CASSGQGAGEQFF
cdr3_nt: TGTGCCAGCAGTGGACAGGGGGCGGGTGAGCAGTTCTTC
j_call: TRBJ2-1
v_call: TRBV2
clone_size: once
d_call: TRBD1

cdr3_aa: CASSNEWASPYNEQFF
cdr3_nt: TGTGCCAGTAGTAACGAATGGGCTTCTCCATACAATGAGCAGTTCTTC
j_call: TRBJ2-1
v_call: TRBV19
clone_size: NA
d_call: NA

cdr3_aa: CASSLTGQGSPYGYTF
cdr3_nt: TGTGCCAGCAGTTTGACAGGGCAGGGGAGTCCCTATGGCTACACCTTC
j_call: TRBJ1-2
v_call: TRBV28
clone_size: few
d_call: TRBD1

cdr3_aa: CASSKQELEAFF
cdr3_nt: TGTGCCAGCAGCAAACAGGAGCTGGAAGCTTTCTTT
j_call: TRBJ1-1
v_call: TRBV7-9
clone_size: NA
d_call: NA